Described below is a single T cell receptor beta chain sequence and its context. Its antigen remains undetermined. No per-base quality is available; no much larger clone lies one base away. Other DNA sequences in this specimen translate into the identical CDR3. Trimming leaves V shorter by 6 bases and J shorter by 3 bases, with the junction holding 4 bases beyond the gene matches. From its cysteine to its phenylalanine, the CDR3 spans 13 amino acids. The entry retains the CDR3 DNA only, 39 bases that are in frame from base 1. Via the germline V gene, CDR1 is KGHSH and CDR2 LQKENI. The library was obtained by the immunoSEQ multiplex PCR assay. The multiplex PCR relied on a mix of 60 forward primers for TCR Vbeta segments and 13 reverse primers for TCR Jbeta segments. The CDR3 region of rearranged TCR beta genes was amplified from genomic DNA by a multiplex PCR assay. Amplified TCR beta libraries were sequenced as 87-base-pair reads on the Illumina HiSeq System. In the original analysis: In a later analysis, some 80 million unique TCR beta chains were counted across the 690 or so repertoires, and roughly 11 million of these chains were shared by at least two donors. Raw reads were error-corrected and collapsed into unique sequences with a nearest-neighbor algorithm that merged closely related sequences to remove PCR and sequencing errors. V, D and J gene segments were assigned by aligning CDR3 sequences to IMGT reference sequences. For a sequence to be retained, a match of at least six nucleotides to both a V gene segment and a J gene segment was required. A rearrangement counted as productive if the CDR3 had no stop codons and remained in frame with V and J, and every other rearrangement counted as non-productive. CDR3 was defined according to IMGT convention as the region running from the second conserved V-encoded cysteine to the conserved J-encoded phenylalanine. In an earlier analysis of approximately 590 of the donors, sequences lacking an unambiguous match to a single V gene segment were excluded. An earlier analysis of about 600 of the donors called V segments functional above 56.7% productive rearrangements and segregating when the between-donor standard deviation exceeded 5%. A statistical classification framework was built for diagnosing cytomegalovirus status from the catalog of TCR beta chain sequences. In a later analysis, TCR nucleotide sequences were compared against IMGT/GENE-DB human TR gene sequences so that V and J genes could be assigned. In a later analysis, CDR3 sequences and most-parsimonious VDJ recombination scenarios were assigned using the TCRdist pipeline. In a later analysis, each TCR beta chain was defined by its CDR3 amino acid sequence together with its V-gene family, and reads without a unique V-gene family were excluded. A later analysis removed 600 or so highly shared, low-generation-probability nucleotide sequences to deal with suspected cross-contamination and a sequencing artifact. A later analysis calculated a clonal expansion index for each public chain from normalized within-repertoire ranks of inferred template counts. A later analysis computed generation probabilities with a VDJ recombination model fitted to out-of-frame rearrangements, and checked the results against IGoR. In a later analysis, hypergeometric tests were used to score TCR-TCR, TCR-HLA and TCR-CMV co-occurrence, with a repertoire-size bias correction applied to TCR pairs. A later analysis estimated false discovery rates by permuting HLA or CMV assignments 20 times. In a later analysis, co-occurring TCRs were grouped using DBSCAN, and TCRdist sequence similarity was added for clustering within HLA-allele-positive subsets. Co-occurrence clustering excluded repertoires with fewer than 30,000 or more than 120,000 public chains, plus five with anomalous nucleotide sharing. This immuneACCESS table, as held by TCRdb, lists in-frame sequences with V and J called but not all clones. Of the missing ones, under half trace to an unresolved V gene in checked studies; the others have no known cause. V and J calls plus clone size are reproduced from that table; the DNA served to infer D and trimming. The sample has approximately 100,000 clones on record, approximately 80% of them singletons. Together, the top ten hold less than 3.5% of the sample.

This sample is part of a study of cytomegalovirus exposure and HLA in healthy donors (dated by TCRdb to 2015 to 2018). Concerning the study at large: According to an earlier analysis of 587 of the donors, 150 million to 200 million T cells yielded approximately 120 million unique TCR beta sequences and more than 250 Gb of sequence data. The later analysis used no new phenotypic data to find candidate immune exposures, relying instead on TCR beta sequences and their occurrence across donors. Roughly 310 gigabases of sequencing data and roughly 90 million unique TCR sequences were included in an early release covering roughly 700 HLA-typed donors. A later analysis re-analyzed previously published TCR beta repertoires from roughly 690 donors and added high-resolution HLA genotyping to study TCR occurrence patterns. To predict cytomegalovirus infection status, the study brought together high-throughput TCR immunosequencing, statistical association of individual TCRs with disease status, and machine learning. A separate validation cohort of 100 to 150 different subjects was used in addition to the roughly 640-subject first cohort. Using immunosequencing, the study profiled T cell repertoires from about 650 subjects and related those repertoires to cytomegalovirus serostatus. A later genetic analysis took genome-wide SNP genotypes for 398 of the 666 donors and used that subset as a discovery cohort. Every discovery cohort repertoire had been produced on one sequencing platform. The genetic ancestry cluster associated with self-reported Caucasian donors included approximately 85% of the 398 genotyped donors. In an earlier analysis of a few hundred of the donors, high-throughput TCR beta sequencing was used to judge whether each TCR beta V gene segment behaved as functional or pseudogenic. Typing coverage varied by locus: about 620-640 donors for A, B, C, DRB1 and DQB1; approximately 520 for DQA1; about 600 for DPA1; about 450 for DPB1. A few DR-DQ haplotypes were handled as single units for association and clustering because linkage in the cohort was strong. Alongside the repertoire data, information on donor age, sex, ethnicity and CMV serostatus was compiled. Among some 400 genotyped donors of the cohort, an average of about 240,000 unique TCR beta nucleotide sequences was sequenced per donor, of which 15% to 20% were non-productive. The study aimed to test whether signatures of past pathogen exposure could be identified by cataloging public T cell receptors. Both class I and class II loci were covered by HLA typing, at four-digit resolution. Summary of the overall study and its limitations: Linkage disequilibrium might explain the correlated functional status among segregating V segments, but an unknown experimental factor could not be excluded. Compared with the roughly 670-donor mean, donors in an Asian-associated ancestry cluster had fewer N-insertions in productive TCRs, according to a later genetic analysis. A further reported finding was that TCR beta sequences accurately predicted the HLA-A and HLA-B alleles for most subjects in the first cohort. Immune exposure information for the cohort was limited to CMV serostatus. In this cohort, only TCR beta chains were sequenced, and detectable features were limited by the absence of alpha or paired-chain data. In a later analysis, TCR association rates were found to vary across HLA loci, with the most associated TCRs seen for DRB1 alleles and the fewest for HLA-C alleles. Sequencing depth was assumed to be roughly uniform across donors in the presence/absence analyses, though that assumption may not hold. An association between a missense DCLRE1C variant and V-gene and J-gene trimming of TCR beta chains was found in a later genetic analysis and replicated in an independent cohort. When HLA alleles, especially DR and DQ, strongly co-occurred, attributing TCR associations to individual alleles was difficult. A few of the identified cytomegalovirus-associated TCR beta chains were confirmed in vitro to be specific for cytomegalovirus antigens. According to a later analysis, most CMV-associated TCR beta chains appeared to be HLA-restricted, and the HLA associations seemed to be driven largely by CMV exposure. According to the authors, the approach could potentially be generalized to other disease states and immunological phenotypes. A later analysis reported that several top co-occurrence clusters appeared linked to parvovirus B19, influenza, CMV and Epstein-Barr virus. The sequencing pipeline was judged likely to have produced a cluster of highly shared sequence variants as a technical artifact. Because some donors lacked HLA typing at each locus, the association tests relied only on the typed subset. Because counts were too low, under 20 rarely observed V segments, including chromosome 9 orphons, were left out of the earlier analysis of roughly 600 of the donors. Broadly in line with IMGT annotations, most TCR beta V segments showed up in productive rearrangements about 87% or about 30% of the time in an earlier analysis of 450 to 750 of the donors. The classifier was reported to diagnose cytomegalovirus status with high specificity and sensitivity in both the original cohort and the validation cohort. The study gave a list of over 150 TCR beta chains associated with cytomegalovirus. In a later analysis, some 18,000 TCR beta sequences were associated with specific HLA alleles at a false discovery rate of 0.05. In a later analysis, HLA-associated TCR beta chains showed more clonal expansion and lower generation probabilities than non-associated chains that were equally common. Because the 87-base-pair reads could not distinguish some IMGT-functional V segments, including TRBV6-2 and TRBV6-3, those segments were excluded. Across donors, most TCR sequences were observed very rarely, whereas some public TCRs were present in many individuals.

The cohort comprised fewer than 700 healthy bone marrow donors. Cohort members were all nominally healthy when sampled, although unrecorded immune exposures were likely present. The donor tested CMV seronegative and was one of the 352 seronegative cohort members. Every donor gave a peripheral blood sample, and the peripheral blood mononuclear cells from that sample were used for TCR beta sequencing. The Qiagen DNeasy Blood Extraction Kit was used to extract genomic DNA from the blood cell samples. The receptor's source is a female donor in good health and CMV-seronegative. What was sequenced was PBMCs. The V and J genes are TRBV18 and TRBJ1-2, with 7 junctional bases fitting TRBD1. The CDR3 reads CASSQGQDYGYTF. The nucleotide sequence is TGTGCCAGCTCGCAAGGACAGGACTATGGCTACACCTTC.